This record looks at one TCR beta chain sequence and its context. Antigen: not known. The junction shows a germline mismatch at one end, possibly a read error. After constant-region reverse-primer amplification, full-length variable regions underwent semi-nested PCR with Nested Universal Primer A. MiXCR, applied by TCRdb to the 5' RACE reads, yields one record per CDR3 protein. The sample contains about 57,000 distinct CDR3 sequences, roughly 28% of which appear only once. Germline lookup yields CDR1 SQVTM and CDR2 ANQGSEA. The CDR3 loop spans 15 amino acids. Study-wide results and limits: Greatest tumor Treg TCR overlap was with tumor naive CD4+ cells. Tumor memory CD4+ T cell TCR gene usage clustered with blood and lymph node memory CD4+ cells and lymph node naive CD4+ cells.

The sorted Tregs were CD4+CD25+CD127-/low cells. The J gene is TRBJ2-1, the V gene TRBV29-1; 12 bases match TRBD2. Input material: tumor-infiltrating Tregs sorted from the breast tumor. This receptor was taken from a female donor with breast cancer. In nucleotides, the CDR3 is TGCAGCATCACCCCTAGCGGGAGGGGTTACAATGAGCAGTCCTTC. Translation: CSITPSGRGYNEQSF.